Given below is one T cell receptor beta chain in context. Produced via immunoSEQ multiplex PCR; TCRdb's table is partial and in-frame only. The table lists fewer than 300,000 clones, roughly 84% of them singletons, with 3.1% in the top ten. The data belong to a study of blood T cell repertoires in COVID-19. Across the study: PBMCs, B-cell-depleted T cells, or T cells provided the cDNA or gDNA that made up the material.

CDR3 size: 14 residues. Germline-derived CDR1 and CDR2 are SGHRS and YFSETQ. J was trimmed by 5 bases and V by 4 bases; bases with no gene match: 7. The TCR sequence derives from a woman aged 18-29 years with acute or convalescent COVID-19. Sample: peripheral blood. This sequence joins TRBV5-1 and TRBJ2-5, with 8 positions matching TRBD2. The CDR3 spells CASSQGLGLETQYF. In DNA, the CDR3 is TGCGCCAGCAGCCAGGGACTAGGATTGGAGACCCAGTACTTC.